What follows are 2 T cell receptor beta chains derived from one specimen sequenced in a study of blood T cell repertoires in COVID-19. Using immunoSEQ multiplex PCR, the repertoire was profiled, and TCRdb retains in-frame clones only, with some absent. Of approximately 250,000 clones listed, around 90% were seen once; the top ten hold around 2%. Sequencing was carried out using PBMCs or T cells enriched from blood (not recorded which). These receptors originate from a woman aged 60-75 years in a cohort exposed to, infected with or recovered from COVID-19 (not recorded which).

The chain recombines TRBV13 with TRBJ2-7; D is possibly TRBD1 (6 bases). Germline V gene lookup returns CDR1 PRHDT and CDR2 FYEKMQ (reference sequence). The CDR3 length is 15 residues. V gave up 7 bases and J gave up 1 base, with 17 bases separating them. The CDR3 nucleotides read TGTGCCAGCAATCAATACGGGACACTATCCTACGAGCAGTACTTC. This sequence encodes CASNQYGTLSYEQYF.

The table lists this clone with a few counts. The V gene is TRBV19, the J gene TRBJ2-2; weak D call: TRBD1 (5 bases). The CDR3 has 15 residues. Germline CDR1 and CDR2: LNHDA and SQIVND (reference sequence). The ends were cut back, 7 bases at V and 2 bases at J, with 14 bases in the middle. CDR3 nucleotide sequence: TGTGCCAGTAACCACCCTGGACACAACACCGGGGAGCTGTTTTTT. The encoded protein is CASNHPGHNTGELFF. The full variable domain, in which reference TRBV19 and TRBJ2-2 provide the parts outside the CDR3, is DGGITQSPKYLFRKEGQNVTLSCEQNLNHDAMYWYRQDPGQGLRLIYYSQIVNDFQKGDIAEGYSVSREKKESFPLTVTSAQKNPTAFYLCASNHPGHNTGELFFGEGSRLTVL.